This T cell receptor (beta chain) was sequenced in a study of OX40 agonist ivuxolimab in advanced cancers. This CDR3 contains 14 residues. The germline V gene encodes CDR1 SNHLY and CDR2 FYNNEI. Losses at the gene ends were 0 bases for V and 4 bases for J; bases not matched to a gene: 2. Overall study results and limits: CD8+ T cells were the subset that, on average, had more expanded clones than CD4+. Nonresponders, in some cases, also had low normalized T-cell clonal expansion.

Libraries were prepared by immunoSEQ multiplex PCR; TCRdb keeps only in-frame clonotypes and omits some of them. Of 35,000 to 45,000 clones detected, about 88% appear once; the ten largest clones hold roughly 2.4%. Remarks on this clone: Its specificity is not known.

The chain couples TRBV2 to TRBJ1-2; 7 nucleotides line up with TRBD1. The receptor was derived from an adult with an advanced solid tumor such as melanoma, head and neck, liver or kidney cancer. The sample in question was CD4+ or CD8+ T cells sorted from blood, obtained in a trial of the OX40 agonist ivuxolimab. In DNA, the CDR3 is TGTGCCAGCAGTGAAGCGGGGACAGTCTATGGCTACACCTTC. Its translation is CASSEAGTVYGYTF.